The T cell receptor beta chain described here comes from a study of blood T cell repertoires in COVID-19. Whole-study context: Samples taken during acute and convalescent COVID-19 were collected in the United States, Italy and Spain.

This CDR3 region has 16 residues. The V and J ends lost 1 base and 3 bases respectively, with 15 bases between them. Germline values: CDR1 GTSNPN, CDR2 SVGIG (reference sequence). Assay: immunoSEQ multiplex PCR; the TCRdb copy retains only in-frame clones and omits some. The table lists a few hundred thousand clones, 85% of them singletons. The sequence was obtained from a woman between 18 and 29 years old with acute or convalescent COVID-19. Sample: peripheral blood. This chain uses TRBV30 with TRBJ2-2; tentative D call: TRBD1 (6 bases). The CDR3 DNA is TGTGCCTGGAGTGCACAGACAGGAAAATACACCGGGGAGCTGTTTTTT. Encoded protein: CAWSAQTGKYTGELFF.